The next 18 T cell receptor beta chains were all read from a single sample in a study of beta chain features in type 1 diabetes. Expressed TCRB transcripts were sequenced, since all the RNA that had been isolated was reverse transcribed. Profiled with immunoSEQ multiplex PCR; TCRdb holds only in-frame clones, not every one. The sample holds around 340,000 clones, roughly a fifth seen once. The sample taken for sequencing was naive CD4+ T cells from blood. The receptors shown here come from a woman aged 18-29 years in good health.

This chain joins TRBV5-5 and TRBJ2-7; D is possibly TRBD1 (5 bases). CDR1 is SGHKS, CDR2 YYEKEE, per germline (reference sequence). The CDR3 totals 15 residues. V was shortened by 4 bases and J by 3 bases, with 17 bases between the two germline ends. CDR3 sequence: CASSQTRTLGYEQYF. As DNA, the CDR3 is TGTGCCAGCAGCCAAACACGGACATTGGGCTACGAGCAGTACTTC.

This clone was counted only a few times. The V gene is TRBV10-3, the J gene TRBJ2-3; D is undetermined. The CDR3 loop spans 14 amino acids. V gave up 2 bases and J gave up 5 bases, with 11 bases separating them. In germline, CDR1 is ENHRY, CDR2 SYGVKD. This chain's CDR3 is CAISETDFGDTQYF. DNA for the CDR3: TGTGCCATCAGTGAGACAGATTTTGGAGATACGCAGTATTTT.

The chain uses TRBV5-1 and TRBJ1-2; unclear D gene. Germline lookup yields CDR1 SGHRS and CDR2 YFSETQ. V lost 0 bases to trimming and J lost 4 bases, with 10 bases between them. The CDR3 consists of 14 residues. The CDR3: CASSLDVRSYGYTF. As DNA, the CDR3 is TGCGCCAGCAGCTTGGATGTGCGAAGCTATGGCTACACCTTC.

The CDR3 spells CATSRVSPDTQYF. The CDR3 DNA is TGTGCCACCAGCAGAGTTAGCCCAGATACGCAGTATTTT. This rearrangement joins TRBV15 to TRBJ2-3; D gene uncertain. The CDR3 has 13 amino acids. The V end was cut by 1 base, the J end by 4 bases, with 6 bases between. The germline V gene encodes CDR1 LNHNV and CDR2 YYDKDF (reference sequence).

This clone was detected only a few times. This sequence joins TRBV18 and TRBJ2-5; weak D call: TRBD1 (5 bases). The CDR3 is made up of 15 amino acids. In germline, CDR1 is KGHSH, CDR2 LQKENI. V was clipped by 6 bases and J by 1 base, with 15 bases between them. In DNA form, the CDR3 reads TGTGCCAGCTCCGGCCCATTGGACACCCAAGAGACCCAGTACTTC. It encodes CASSGPLDTQETQYF.

This clone was recorded a few times. The chain joins TRBV7-9 to TRBJ2-7; 9 positions match TRBD1. Germline lookup yields CDR1 SEHNR and CDR2 FQNEAQ (reference sequence). The CDR3 covers 16 residues. The V gene end was trimmed by 4 bases and the J gene end by 2 bases; junction bases not matched to a gene: 9. In DNA form, the CDR3 reads TGTGCCAGCAGCTCCCGGGACAGGGACGGGACCTACGAGCAGTACTTC. It specifies CASSSRDRDGTYEQYF.

This clone was recorded a few times. The rearrangement uses TRBV5-4 and TRBJ1-5; TRBD1 aligns across 7 bases. CDR1 SGHNT and CDR2 YYREEE come from the germline V gene (reference sequence). V lost 4 bases to trimming and J lost 7 bases; unmatched junction nucleotides: 5. This CDR3 contains 13 residues. CDR3 sequence: CASSRQGRQPQHF. The CDR3 bases are TGTGCCAGCAGCCGACAGGGCCGGCAGCCCCAGCATTTT. Using reference TRBV5-4 and TRBJ1-5 for the parts outside the CDR3, the full variable domain is ETGVTQSPTHLIKTRGQQVTLRCSSQSGHNTVSWYQQALGQGPQFIFQYYREEENGRGNFPPRFSGLQFPNYSSELNVNALELDDSALYLCASSRQGRQPQHFGDGTRLSIL.

The rearrangement links TRBV9 to TRBJ2-5; perhaps TRBD1 as D (5 bases). V shed 0 bases and J shed 5 bases, with 14 bases lying between them. The CDR3 is made up of 15 amino acids. The germline V gene has CDR1 SGDLS and CDR2 YYNGEE. The CDR3 is CASSVGWGRTETQYF. The CDR3 DNA follows: TGTGCCAGCAGCGTAGGATGGGGCCGAACGGAGACCCAGTACTTC.

J is TRBJ1-2 and V is TRBV30; perhaps TRBD1 as D (6 bases). Trimming removed 6 bases from V and 2 bases from J, with 10 bases in between. Looked up from germline, CDR1 is GTSNPN and CDR2 is SVGIG (reference sequence). The CDR3 is 12 residues long. As DNA, the CDR3 is TGTGCCTGCCCCGGACAGAACTATGGCTACACCTTC. Amino acid sequence: CACPGQNYGYTF.

This sequence joins TRBV5-1 and TRBJ2-3; TRBD2 agrees at 10 bases. CDR1 and CDR2 from the germline V gene are SGHRS and YFSETQ. CDR3 length: 14 amino acids. V lost 4 bases to trimming and J lost 4 bases; unmatched junction nucleotides: 3. The CDR3: CASSEAGGPDTQYF. CDR3 nucleotides: TGCGCCAGCAGCGAAGCGGGAGGGCCAGATACGCAGTATTTT.

This chain uses TRBV4-1 with TRBJ2-3, with TRBD1 identical over 8 bases. The CDR3 spans 15 residues. Looked up from germline, CDR1 is MGHRA and CDR2 is YSYEKL. With V trimmed by 4 bases and J by 5 bases, 8 bases remained unmatched. CDR3 nucleotide sequence: TGCGCCAGCAGCCGCGGCCAGGGGGCGGAAGATACGCAGTATTTT. This translates into CASSRGQGAEDTQYF.

This clone appeared a few times. The chain couples TRBV30 to TRBJ1-5; D might be TRBD1 (5 bases). The CDR3 totals 13 residues. Trimming shortened V by 5 bases and J by 6 bases, and 14 bases separated the two germline ends. Looked up from germline, CDR1 is GTSNPN and CDR2 is SVGIG (reference sequence). The CDR3 coding sequence is TGTGCCTGGTCTGGAAGGGGTTCTCAGCCCCAGCATTTT. Its protein is CAWSGRGSQPQHF.

In this sample, this clone turned up a few times. The chain couples TRBV18 to TRBJ2-4, with D tentatively TRBD1 (5 bases). V gave up 4 bases and J gave up 7 bases, with 11 bases separating them. There are 13 residues in the CDR3. CDR1 and CDR2 (germline): KGHSH, LQKENI. CDR3 amino acids: CASSQDIRNIQYF. CDR3 nucleotides: TGTGCCAGCTCACAGGACATTCGGAACATTCAGTACTTC.

The chain employs TRBV6-1 and TRBJ2-7; 8 positions match TRBD1. Germline V CDR1 and CDR2: MNHNS, SASEGT. The CDR3 contains 13 residues. The J segment lost 6 bases and the V segment lost 11 bases, leaving 12 bases of the junction unmatched. CDR3: CAARDRTLGEQYF. CDR3 nucleotides: TGTGCCGCCCGGGACAGGACCCTTGGCGAGCAGTACTTC.

CDR3 loop: CASSIDPAGPYEQYF. The CDR3 DNA reads as TGTGCCAGTAGTATAGATCCAGCGGGACCCTACGAGCAGTACTTC. The V call is TRBV19, the J call TRBJ2-7; 7 bases map to TRBD2. Per the germline V gene, CDR1 is LNHDA and CDR2 is SQIVND (reference sequence). CDR3 length equals 15 residues. The V gene end was trimmed by 0 bases and the J gene end by 2 bases; junction bases not matched to a gene: 4. The variable domain in full, completed from reference TRBV19 and TRBJ2-7, reads DGGITQSPKYLFRKEGQNVTLSCEQNLNHDAMYWYRQDPGQGLRLIYYSQIVNDFQKGDIAEGYSVSREKKESFPLTVTSAQKNPTAFYLCASSIDPAGPYEQYFGPGTRLTVT.

The CDR3 sequence is CASSQDAGQGAGELFF. As DNA, the CDR3 is TGTGCCAGCAGCCAAGATGCGGGACAGGGGGCCGGGGAGCTGTTTTTT. This chain joins TRBV4-2 and TRBJ2-2, with 11 bases matching TRBD1. Unmatched junction bases numbered 3, after V lost 0 bases and J lost 6 bases. Germline CDR1 is LGHNA and CDR2 is YNFKEQ. The CDR3 runs to 16 residues.

This clone came up a few times. The chain links TRBV9 to TRBJ1-1; TRBD1 agrees at 7 bases. J gave up 6 bases and V 0 bases, and 5 bases lay outside the gene matches. Germline CDR1 and CDR2: SGDLS and YYNGEE. The CDR3 runs to 14 residues. The CDR3 loop is CASSVALQGAEAFF. CDR3 sequence (DNA): TGTGCCAGCAGCGTAGCCCTTCAGGGGGCTGAAGCTTTCTTT.

V is TRBV15 and J is TRBJ2-1, with 8 positions matching TRBD1. The CDR3 contains 17 residues. The ends lost 3 bases at V and 7 bases at J; junction bases unmatched: 14. Germline values: CDR1 LNHNV, CDR2 YYDKDF (reference sequence). The CDR3 nucleotides read TGTGCCACCAGCAGGTTCCTTATGCAGGGGGCGCGTAATGAGCAGTTCTTC. This translates into CATSRFLMQGARNEQFF.